This TCR beta chain was recorded in a study of blood T cell repertoires in COVID-19. Study information: Sample material is recorded as cDNA or gDNA derived from T cells, B-cell-depleted T cells, or PBMCs.

Using immunoSEQ multiplex PCR, the repertoire was profiled, and TCRdb retains in-frame clones only, with some absent. The profile shows about 240,000 clones, 83% of them singletons. This clonotype was sampled from a human donor in a cohort sampled during active COVID-19. The sample taken for sequencing was peripheral blood.

CDR3 bases: TGTGCCAGCAGGACCGGGACAGGGGTCACTGAAGCTTTCTTT. Translating it yields CASRTGTGVTEAFF. The rearrangement joins TRBV6-5 to TRBJ1-1; 10 positions match TRBD1. V shed 6 bases, J shed 4 bases, and the junction held 5 bases outside the gene matches. The CDR3 sequence is 14 residues long. The V gene's germline CDR1 is MNHEY and CDR2 SVGAGI.